A single sample is the source of the 18 T cell receptor beta chains below, sequenced in a study of molecular identifiers for immune sequencing clone quantification. TCRdb independently ran MiXCR on the PCR reads; one entry per CDR3 protein. The repertoire holds 400,000 to 600,000 distinct CDR3 sequences, roughly a fifth seen once, with more than 0.8% in the top ten. Sequenced: naive CD8+ T cells from blood, with Jurkat cell RNA spiked in. This sample's subset: FACS-sorted CD8+CD4-CCR7+CD45RA+ naive T cells. The origin of the receptors is a human donor in good health. Some libraries in this study had Jurkat cell RNA spiked in.

With regard to this clonotype: This may arise from a read error, as a much more abundant clone is one base away. The genes are TRBV5-6 and TRBJ1-5, with D hard to call. The CDR3 runs to 14 residues. The germline V gene has CDR1 SGHDT and CDR2 YYEEEE. The CDR3 protein is CASGLRFSNQPQHF. CDR3 DNA: TGTGCCAGCGGCTTGAGGTTCAGCAATCAGCCCCAGCATTTT.

There are a few counts of this clonotype. The chain employs TRBV7-9 and TRBJ2-1; 10 bases align to TRBD1. This CDR3 contains 15 residues. V lost 8 bases, J lost 2 bases, and 6 bases stayed unmatched. CDR1 and CDR2 from the germline V gene are SEHNR and FQNEAQ (reference sequence). The DNA for the CDR3 is TGTGCCAGCTGGGGCGGGACAGGGGCCTACAATGAGCAGTTCTTC. Its protein is CASWGGTGAYNEQFF.

This clonotype has a count of ten or more. This chain uses TRBV5-5 with TRBJ1-6; D is unresolved. The germline gives CDR1 SGHKS, CDR2 YYEKEE (reference sequence). The CDR3 has 12 amino acids. V shed 5 bases and J shed 13 bases, with 13 bases lying between them. The CDR3: CASSIDDAPLHF. Here the CDR3 DNA reads TGTGCCAGCAGTATCGACGATGCGCCCCTCCACTTT.

V and J are TRBV20-1 and TRBJ1-2; TRBD1 agrees at 7 bases. Germline loops: CDR1 DFQATT, CDR2 SNEGSKA (reference sequence). With 0 bases clipped from V and 3 bases from J, the junction kept 13 bases outside the gene matches. The CDR3 consists of 17 residues. In nucleotides, the CDR3 is TGCAGTGCTAGAGATTTTCCGACAGGGCTTAAGGACTATGGCTACACCTTC. This encodes CSARDFPTGLKDYGYTF.

This clonotype has just a few counts. The chain uses TRBV9 and TRBJ2-3, with TRBD2 matching 7 bases. The trim removed 3 bases at V and 2 bases at J, leaving 3 bases unmatched. The CDR3 loop spans 14 amino acids. From germline, CDR1 is SGDLS and CDR2 YYNGEE. The CDR3 bases are TGTGCCAGCAGCGAAGCGGGGCTCACAGATACGCAGTATTTT. It translates to CASSEAGLTDTQYF. Full variable domain (outside the CDR3, taken from reference TRBV9 and TRBJ2-3): DSGVTQTPKHLITATGQRVTLRCSPRSGDLSVYWYQQSLDQGLQFLIQYYNGEERAKGNILERFSAQQFPDLHSELNLSSLELGDSALYFCASSEAGLTDTQYFGPGTRLTVL.

This clonotype came up many times. The chain employs TRBV7-6 and TRBJ1-1; D is possibly TRBD1 (6 bases). Per germline, CDR1 SGHVS and CDR2 FNYEAQ. This CDR3 comprises 16 residues. With 6 bases removed from V and 6 bases from J, the gap between germline ends came to 23 bases. The CDR3 loop reads CASSTTLGGLVAEAFF. DNA of the CDR3: TGTGCCAGCAGTACAACCTTGGGGGGGCTTGTGGCTGAAGCTTTCTTT.

This clonotype turned up a few times. The gene calls are TRBV30 and TRBJ1-1, with TRBD1 matching over 7 bases. Germline V gene sequence: CDR1 GTSNPN, CDR2 SVGIG (reference sequence). The CDR3 length is 14 residues. V shed 1 base, J shed 0 bases, and the junction held 2 bases outside the gene matches. CDR3 sequence (DNA): TGTGCCTGGAGTGAGGGACAGCTGAACACTGAAGCTTTCTTT. Translation: CAWSEGQLNTEAFF.

This clonotype was counted a single time. A much larger clone lies a single base off, so this may be a read error. CDR3 loop: CASSTGSDFYLAKNIQYF. In DNA form, the CDR3 reads TGTGCCAGCAGCACCGGGTCAGACTTCTACCTAGCCAAAAACATTCAGTACTTC. The rearrangement joins TRBV6-2 or TRBV6-3 to TRBJ2-4; D is ambiguous. The germline gives CDR1 MNHEY, CDR2 SVGEGT. CDR3 length: 18 residues. V lost 6 bases to trimming and J lost 0 bases, with 21 bases between them.

The chain joins TRBV2 to TRBJ2-2; D not resolved. Germline V lookup: CDR1 SNHLY, CDR2 FYNNEI. CDR3 length: 13 residues. The germline V and J ends were trimmed by 3 bases and 9 bases, with 11 bases remaining between them. The CDR3 reads CASSDAPFRELFF. The DNA of the CDR3 is TGTGCCAGCAGTGATGCACCTTTTCGGGAGCTGTTTTTT.

This clonotype was seen a few times. The chain recombines TRBV19 with TRBJ2-1, with 10 bases lining up with TRBD2. The CDR3 consists of 14 residues. The J segment lost 9 bases and the V segment lost 8 bases, leaving 10 bases of the junction unmatched. Per germline, CDR1 LNHDA and CDR2 SQIVND (reference sequence). The CDR3 spells CASAGTSVSVEQFF. The CDR3 DNA is TGTGCCAGTGCCGGGACTAGCGTTTCAGTTGAGCAGTTCTTC.

The V and J genes are TRBV27 and TRBJ2-4; TRBD1 matches 9 bases. With 0 bases clipped from V and 2 bases from J, the junction kept 5 bases outside the gene matches. The CDR3 has 17 amino acids. Germline V gene lookup returns CDR1 MNHEY and CDR2 SMNVEV (reference sequence). The CDR3 sequence is CASSLSGQGFTKNIQYF. DNA for the CDR3: TGTGCCAGCAGTTTATCCGGACAGGGGTTTACCAAAAACATTCAGTACTTC.

The sample holds a few counts of this clonotype. The chain has TRBV6-2 or TRBV6-3 and TRBJ2-1; D ambiguous. The length of the CDR3 is 11 residues. V lost 2 bases, J lost 10 bases, and 6 bases lay in between. Per the germline V gene, CDR1 is MNHEY and CDR2 is SVGEGT. The CDR3 protein is CASSYMGEQFF. CDR3 DNA: TGTGCCAGCAGTTACATGGGGGAGCAGTTCTTC.

This clonotype has a handful of counts. V usage is TRBV7-6 and J usage is TRBJ2-7; D may match TRBD1 or TRBD2 (5 bases each). The CDR3 totals 18 residues. In germline, CDR1 is SGHVS, CDR2 FNYEAQ. The V end was cut by 4 bases, the J end by 1 base, with 23 bases between. The CDR3 sequence is CASSSTMGPGTASYEQYF. CDR3 sequence (DNA): TGTGCCAGCAGCTCTACTATGGGGCCCGGGACGGCTTCCTACGAGCAGTACTTC.

This clonotype occurred many times. The chain is built from TRBV2 and TRBJ1-1, with 10 nucleotides matching TRBD1. CDR3 length: 15 residues. Trimming at V came to 4 bases and at J to 3 bases, leaving 5 bases not matched to a gene. The germline CDR1 and CDR2 sequences are SNHLY and FYNNEI. In DNA form, the CDR3 reads TGTGCCAGCAGTGGATGGGACAGGGGATACACTGAAGCTTTCTTT. Amino acids: CASSGWDRGYTEAFF.

This clonotype was observed a handful of times. The chain links TRBV7-9 to TRBJ2-5; a weak D match, TRBD1 (6 bases). The germline CDR1 and CDR2 sequences are SEHNR and FQNEAQ (reference sequence). The CDR3 sequence is 13 residues long. V lost 10 bases and J lost 6, with 18 bases in between. CDR3 nucleotide sequence: TGTGCCACCAAAGAGGGGGACCGAAAGACCCAGTACTTC. It yields the protein CATKEGDRKTQYF.

In this sample, this clonotype turned up many times. The J gene is TRBJ2-3, the V gene TRBV12-5, with D tentatively TRBD1 (5 bases). Germline CDR1 reads LGHNT; CDR2 reads FRNRAP. The CDR3 runs 15 residues. The V gene lost 0 bases and the J gene lost 3 bases, with 10 bases spanning the gap. CDR3 DNA sequence: TGTGCTAGTGGTTTGGTGCAGGGAACGACAGATACGCAGTATTTT. It codes for CASGLVQGTTDTQYF.

This clonotype has a count of ten or more. This chain joins TRBV7-2 and TRBJ2-6; D unresolved. V dropped 1 base and J dropped 2 bases, with 6 bases sitting between them. The CDR3 totals 15 residues. Germline V gene sequence: CDR1 SGHTA, CDR2 FQGNSA. The CDR3 coding sequence is TGTGCCAGCAGCTTAGATGCCGCTGGGGCCAACGTCCTGACTTTC. It yields the protein CASSLDAAGANVLTF.

The chain links TRBV4-3 to TRBJ2-1; D perhaps matches TRBD2 (6 bases). Germline CDR1 reads LGHNA; CDR2 reads YSLEER. The CDR3 length is 14 residues. V lost 1 base, J lost 7 bases, and 11 bases lay in between. CDR3 bases: TGCGCCAGCAGCCAAGCGGGACTCAGGAATGAGCAGTTCTTC. Protein product: CASSQAGLRNEQFF.